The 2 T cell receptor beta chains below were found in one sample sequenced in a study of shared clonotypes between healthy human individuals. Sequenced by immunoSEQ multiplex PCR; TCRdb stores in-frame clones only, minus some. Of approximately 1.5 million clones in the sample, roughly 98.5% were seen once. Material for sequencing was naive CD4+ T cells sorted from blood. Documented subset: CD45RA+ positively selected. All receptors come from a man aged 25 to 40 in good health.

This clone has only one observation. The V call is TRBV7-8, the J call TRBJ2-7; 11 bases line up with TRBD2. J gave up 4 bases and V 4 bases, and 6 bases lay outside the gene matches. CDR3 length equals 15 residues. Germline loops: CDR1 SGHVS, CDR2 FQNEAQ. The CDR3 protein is CASSSPSGRTYEQYF. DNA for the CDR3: TGTGCCAGCAGCTCGCCTAGCGGGAGGACGTACGAGCAGTACTTC.

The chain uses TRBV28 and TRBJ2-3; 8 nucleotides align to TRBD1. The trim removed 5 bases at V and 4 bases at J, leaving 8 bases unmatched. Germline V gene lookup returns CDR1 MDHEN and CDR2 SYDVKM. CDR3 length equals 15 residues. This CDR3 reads CASSIPGQDADTQYF. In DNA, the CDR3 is TGTGCCAGCAGTATCCCGGGACAGGATGCAGATACGCAGTATTTT.